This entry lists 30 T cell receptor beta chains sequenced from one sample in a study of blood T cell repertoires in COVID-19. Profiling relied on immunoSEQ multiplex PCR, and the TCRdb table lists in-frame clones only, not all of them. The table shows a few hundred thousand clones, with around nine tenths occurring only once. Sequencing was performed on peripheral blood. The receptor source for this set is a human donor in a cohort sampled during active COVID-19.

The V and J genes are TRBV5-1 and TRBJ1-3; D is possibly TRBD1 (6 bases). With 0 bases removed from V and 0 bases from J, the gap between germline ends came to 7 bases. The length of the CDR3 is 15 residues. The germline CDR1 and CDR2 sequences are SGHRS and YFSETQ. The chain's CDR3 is CASSLEGDSGNTIYF. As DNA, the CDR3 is TGCGCCAGCAGCTTGGAGGGGGACTCTGGAAACACCATATATTTT.

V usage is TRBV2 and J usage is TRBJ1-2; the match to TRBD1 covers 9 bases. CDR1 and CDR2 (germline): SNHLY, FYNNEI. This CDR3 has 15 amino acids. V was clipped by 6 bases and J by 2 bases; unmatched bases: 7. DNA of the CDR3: TGTGCCAGCAGCGTGGACAGGGGAGGGAACTATGGCTACACCTTC. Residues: CASSVDRGGNYGYTF.

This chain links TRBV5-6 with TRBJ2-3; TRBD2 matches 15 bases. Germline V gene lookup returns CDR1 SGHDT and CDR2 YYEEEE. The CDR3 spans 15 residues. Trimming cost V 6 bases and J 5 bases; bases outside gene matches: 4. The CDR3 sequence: CASTKGLAGGDTQYF. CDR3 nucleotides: TGTGCCAGCACCAAGGGACTAGCGGGAGGAGATACGCAGTATTTT.

The CDR3 DNA is TGTGCCACTCTTGGGGCCCTCGAGACCCAGTACTTC. This gives the protein CATLGALETQYF. The chain has TRBV28 and TRBJ2-5; D possibly corresponds to TRBD1 (5 bases). The V end lost 10 bases, the J end lost 5 bases, and 14 bases lay between the germline ends. Germline-derived CDR1 and CDR2 are MDHEN and SYDVKM. The CDR3 is 12 amino acids. The complete variable domain, with remaining parts taken from reference TRBV28 and TRBJ2-5, reads DVKVTQSSRYLVKRTGEKVFLECVQDMDHENMFWYRQDPGLGLRLIYFSYDVKMKEKGDIPEGYSVSREKKERFSLILESASTNQTSMYLCATLGALETQYFGPGTRLLVL.

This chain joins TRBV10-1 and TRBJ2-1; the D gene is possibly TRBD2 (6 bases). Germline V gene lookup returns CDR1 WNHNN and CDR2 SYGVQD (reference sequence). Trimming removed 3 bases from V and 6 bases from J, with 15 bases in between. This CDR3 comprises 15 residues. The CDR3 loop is CASSEIKEGGNEQFF. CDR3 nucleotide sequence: TGCGCCAGCAGTGAAATAAAGGAGGGAGGCAATGAGCAGTTCTTC.

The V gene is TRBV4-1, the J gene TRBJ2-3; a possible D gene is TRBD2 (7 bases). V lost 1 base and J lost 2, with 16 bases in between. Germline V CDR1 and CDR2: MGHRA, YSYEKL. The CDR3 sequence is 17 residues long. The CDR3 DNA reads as TGCGCCAGCAGCCAAGCGGGGGGCTTCTCCGACACAGATACGCAGTATTTT. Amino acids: CASSQAGGFSDTDTQYF.

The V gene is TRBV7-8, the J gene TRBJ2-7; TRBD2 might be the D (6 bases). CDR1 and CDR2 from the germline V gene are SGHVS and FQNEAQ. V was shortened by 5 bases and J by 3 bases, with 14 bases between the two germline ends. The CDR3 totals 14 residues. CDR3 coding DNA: TGTGCCAGCAGCCCGCCGGGAGCGATCTACGAGCAGTACTTC. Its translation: CASSPPGAIYEQYF.

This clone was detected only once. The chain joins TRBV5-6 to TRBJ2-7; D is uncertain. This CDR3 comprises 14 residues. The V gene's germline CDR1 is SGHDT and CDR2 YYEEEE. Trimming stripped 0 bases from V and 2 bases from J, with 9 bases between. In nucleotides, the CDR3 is TGTGCCAGCAGCTTGGCCAGGTCCCCCTACGAGCAGTACTTC. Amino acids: CASSLARSPYEQYF.

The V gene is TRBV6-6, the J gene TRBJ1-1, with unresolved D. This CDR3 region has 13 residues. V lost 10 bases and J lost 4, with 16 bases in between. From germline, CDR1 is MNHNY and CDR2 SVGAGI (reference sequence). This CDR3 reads CAISKSGPTEAFF. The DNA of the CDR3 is TGTGCCATCTCCAAAAGTGGGCCCACTGAAGCTTTCTTT.

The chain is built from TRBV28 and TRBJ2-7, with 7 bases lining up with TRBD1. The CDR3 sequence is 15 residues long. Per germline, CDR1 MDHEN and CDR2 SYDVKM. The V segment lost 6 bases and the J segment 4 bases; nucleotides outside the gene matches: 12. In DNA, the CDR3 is TGTGCCAGCAGGGCGACGGACAGGCGAAAGTACGAGCAGTACTTC. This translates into CASRATDRRKYEQYF.

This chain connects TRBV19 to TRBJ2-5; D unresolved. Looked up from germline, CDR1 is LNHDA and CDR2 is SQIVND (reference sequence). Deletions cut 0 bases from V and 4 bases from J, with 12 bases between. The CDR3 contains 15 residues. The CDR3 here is CASSIDKEFGETQYF. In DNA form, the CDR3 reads TGTGCCAGTAGTATAGATAAGGAGTTCGGAGAGACCCAGTACTTC.

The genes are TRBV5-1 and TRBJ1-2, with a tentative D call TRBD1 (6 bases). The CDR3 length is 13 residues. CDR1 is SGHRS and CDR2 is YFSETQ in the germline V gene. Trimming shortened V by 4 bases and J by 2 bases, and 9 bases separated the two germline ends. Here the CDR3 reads CASSQGLNYGYTF. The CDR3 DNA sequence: TGCGCCAGCAGCCAGGGGTTAAACTATGGCTACACCTTC.

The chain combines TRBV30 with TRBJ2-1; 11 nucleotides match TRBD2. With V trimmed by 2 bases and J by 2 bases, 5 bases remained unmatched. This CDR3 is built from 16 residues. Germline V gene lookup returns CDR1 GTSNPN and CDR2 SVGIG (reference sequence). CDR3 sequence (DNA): TGTGCCTGGAGTACCGGACTAGCGGGCCCCTACAATGAGCAGTTCTTC. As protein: CAWSTGLAGPYNEQFF. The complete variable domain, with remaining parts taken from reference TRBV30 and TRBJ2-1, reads SQTIHQWPATLVQPVGSPLSLECTVEGTSNPNLYWYRQAAGRGLQLLFYSVGIGQISSEVPQNLSASRPQDRQFILSSKKLLLSDSGFYLCAWSTGLAGPYNEQFFGPGTRLTVL.

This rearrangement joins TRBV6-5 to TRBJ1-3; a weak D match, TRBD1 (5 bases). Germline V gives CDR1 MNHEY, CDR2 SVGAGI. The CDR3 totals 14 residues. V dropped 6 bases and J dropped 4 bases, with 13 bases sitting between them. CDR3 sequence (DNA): TGTGCCAGCAGACGCAGGGAGGGGGGAAACACCATATATTTT. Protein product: CASRRREGGNTIYF.

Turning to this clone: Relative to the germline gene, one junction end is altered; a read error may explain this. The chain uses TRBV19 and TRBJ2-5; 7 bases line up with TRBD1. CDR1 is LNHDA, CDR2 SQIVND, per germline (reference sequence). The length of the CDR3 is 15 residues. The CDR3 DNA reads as TGTGCCAGTAGTATAAAAGGGGGCATCCAAGAGGCCCAGTACTTC. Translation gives CASSIKGGIQEAQYF. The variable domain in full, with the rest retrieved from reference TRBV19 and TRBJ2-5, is DGGITQSPKYLFRKEGQNVTLSCEQNLNHDAMYWYRQDPGQGLRLIYYSQIVNDFQKGDIAEGYSVSREKKESFPLTVTSAQKNPTAFYLCASSIKGGIQEAQYFGPGTRLLVL.

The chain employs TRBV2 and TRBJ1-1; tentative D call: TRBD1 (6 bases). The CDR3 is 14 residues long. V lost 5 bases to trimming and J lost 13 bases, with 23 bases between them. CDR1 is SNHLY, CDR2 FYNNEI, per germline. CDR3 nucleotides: TGTGCCAGCAGTCCTTTCCCCGCGGGGGGGCATCTTTTCTTT. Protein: CASSPFPAGGHLFF.

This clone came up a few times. CDR3: CAINRGAANTDTQYF. CDR3 nucleotide sequence: TGTGCCATCAACCGTGGGGCAGCCAACACAGATACGCAGTATTTT. The V call is TRBV10-3, the J call TRBJ2-3; tentative D call: TRBD1 (5 bases). Trimming removed 7 bases from V and 2 bases from J, with 16 bases in between. The CDR3 loop spans 15 amino acids. Germline V gene sequence: CDR1 ENHRY, CDR2 SYGVKD.

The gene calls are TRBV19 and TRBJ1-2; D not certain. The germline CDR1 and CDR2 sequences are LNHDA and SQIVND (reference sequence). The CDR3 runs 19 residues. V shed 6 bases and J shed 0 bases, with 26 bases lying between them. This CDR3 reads CASRNLGGPTKQANYGYTF. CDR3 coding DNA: TGTGCCAGTAGAAACCTGGGCGGACCGACTAAACAAGCTAACTATGGCTACACCTTC. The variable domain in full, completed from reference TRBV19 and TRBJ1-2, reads DGGITQSPKYLFRKEGQNVTLSCEQNLNHDAMYWYRQDPGQGLRLIYYSQIVNDFQKGDIAEGYSVSREKKESFPLTVTSAQKNPTAFYLCASRNLGGPTKQANYGYTFGSGTRLTVV.

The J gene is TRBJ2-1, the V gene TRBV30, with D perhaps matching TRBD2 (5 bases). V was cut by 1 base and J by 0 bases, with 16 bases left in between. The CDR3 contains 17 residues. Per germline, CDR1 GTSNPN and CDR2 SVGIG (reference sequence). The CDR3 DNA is TGTGCCTGGAGTGCCGTTAATCGGGGTTACTCCTACAATGAGCAGTTCTTC. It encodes CAWSAVNRGYSYNEQFF.

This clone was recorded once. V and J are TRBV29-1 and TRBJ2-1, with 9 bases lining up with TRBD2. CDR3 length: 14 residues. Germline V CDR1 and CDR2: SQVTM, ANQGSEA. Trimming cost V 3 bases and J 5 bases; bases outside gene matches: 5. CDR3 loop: CSVDVAGVNNEQFF. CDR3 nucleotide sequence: TGCAGCGTTGACGTAGCGGGAGTCAACAATGAGCAGTTCTTC.

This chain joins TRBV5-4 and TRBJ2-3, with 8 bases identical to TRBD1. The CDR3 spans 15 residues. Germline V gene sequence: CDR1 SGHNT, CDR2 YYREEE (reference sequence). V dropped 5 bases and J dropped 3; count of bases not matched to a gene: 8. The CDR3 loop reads CASRRGDRTTDTQYF. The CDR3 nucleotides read TGTGCCAGCAGGCGAGGGGACAGGACGACAGATACGCAGTATTTT.

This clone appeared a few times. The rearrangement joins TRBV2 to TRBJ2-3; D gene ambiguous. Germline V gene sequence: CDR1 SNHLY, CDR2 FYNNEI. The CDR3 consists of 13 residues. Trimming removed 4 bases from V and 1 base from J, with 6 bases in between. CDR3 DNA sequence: TGTGCCAGCAGTGTACTACGCACAGATACGCAGTATTTT. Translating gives CASSVLRTDTQYF.

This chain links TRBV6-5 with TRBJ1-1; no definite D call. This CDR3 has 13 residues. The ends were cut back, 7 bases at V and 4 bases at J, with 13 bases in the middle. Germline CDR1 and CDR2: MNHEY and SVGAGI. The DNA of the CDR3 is TGTGCCAGCAACCCCACCCGGGGCACTGAAGCTTTCTTT. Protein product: CASNPTRGTEAFF.

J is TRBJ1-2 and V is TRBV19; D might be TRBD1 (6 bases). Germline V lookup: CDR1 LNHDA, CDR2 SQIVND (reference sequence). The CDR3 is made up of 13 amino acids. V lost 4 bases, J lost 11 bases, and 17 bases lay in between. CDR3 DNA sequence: TGTGCCAGTAGTACACGGGGGGCAATCCATTACACCTTC. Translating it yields CASSTRGAIHYTF.

The CDR3 loop is CASSIRQGGANEQFF. CDR3 nucleotides: TGTGCCAGTAGTATACGACAGGGAGGTGCCAATGAGCAGTTCTTC. V and J are TRBV19 and TRBJ2-1, with D perhaps TRBD1 (7 bases). The germline V gene encodes CDR1 LNHDA and CDR2 SQIVND (reference sequence). The CDR3 is 15 amino acids. V shed 2 bases and J shed 6 bases, with 14 bases lying between them.

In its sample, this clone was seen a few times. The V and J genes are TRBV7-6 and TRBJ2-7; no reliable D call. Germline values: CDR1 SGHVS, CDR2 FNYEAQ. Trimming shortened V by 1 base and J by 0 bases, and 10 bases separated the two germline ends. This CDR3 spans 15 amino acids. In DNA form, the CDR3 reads TGTGCCAGCAGCTTAGGGTATGGCAGCTCCTACGAGCAGTACTTC. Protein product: CASSLGYGSSYEQYF.

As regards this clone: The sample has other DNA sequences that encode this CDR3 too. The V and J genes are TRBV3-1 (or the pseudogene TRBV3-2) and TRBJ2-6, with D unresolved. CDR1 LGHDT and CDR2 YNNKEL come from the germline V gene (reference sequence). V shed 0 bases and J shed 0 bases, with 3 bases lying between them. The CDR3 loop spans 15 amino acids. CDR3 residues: CASSQDSSGANVLTF. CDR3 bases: TGTGCCAGCAGCCAAGACAGCTCTGGGGCCAACGTCCTGACTTTC.

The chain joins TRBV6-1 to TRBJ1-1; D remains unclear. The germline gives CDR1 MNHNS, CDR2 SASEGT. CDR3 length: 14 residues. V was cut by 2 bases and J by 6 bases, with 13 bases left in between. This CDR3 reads CASSEIQGSAEAFF. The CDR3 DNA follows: TGTGCCAGCAGTGAAATACAAGGGAGTGCTGAAGCTTTCTTT.

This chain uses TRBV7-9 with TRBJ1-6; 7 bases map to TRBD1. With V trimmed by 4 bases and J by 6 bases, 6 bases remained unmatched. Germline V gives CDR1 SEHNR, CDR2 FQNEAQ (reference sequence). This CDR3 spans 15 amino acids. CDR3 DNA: TGTGCCAGCAGCTACAGGGGTGAGGGTAATTCACCCCTCCACTTT. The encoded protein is CASSYRGEGNSPLHF.

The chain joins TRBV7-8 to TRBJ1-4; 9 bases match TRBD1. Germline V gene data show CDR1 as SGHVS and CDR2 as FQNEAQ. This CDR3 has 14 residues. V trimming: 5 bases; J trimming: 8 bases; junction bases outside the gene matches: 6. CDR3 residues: CASSPRTGEEKLFF. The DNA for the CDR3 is TGTGCCAGCAGCCCGAGGACAGGGGAAGAAAAACTGTTTTTT. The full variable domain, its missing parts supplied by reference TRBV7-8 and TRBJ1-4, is GAGVSQSPRYKVAKRGQDVALRCDPISGHVSLFWYQQALGQGPEFLTYFQNEAQLDKSGLPSDRFFAERPEGSVSTLKIQRTQQEDSAVYLCASSPRTGEEKLFFGSGTQLSVL.